The 24 T cell receptor beta chains below come from one sample, sequenced in a study of CD4 and CD8 cells across lung adenocarcinoma regions. TCRdb used MiXCR to reprocess the PCR reads, holding one entry per CDR3 protein. The sample has tens of thousands of distinct CDR3 sequences; around half are singletons. The sequenced sample consisted of CD8+ T cells from the center of a lung tumor. The receptors come from a male donor with lung adenocarcinoma. The CD4 and CD8 labels of this study may be unreliable.

Many counts were recorded for this clonotype. This may come from a read error, since a much larger clone is one base off. J is TRBJ2-1 and V is TRBV6-1; D is perhaps TRBD1 or TRBD2 (5 bases each). The CDR3 runs 15 residues. Germline V lookup: CDR1 MNHNS, CDR2 SASEGT. Trimming removed 0 bases at V and 10 bases at J, with 16 bases between. CDR3 DNA sequence: TGTGCCAGCAGTGAAGCAGGAGGCCCCAGGGACGAGCAGTTCTTC. Encoded protein: CASSEAGGPRDEQFF.

With regard to this clonotype: At one end the junction does not follow the germline gene, possibly because of a read error. CDR3 DNA sequence: TGTGGCAGGGGGAAAGGGGGCCTAGCGGCAGAGACGCAGTACTTT. Its protein product is CGRGKGGLAAETQYF. The chain couples TRBV6-1 to TRBJ2-3; either TRBD1 or TRBD2 may supply D (7 bases each). Germline-derived CDR1 and CDR2 are MNHNS and SASEGT. There are 15 residues in the CDR3.

This sequence joins TRBV23-1 and TRBJ2-5; 7 bases align to TRBD2. The assigned J gene may be wrong: the sequence end matches TRBJ2-3 better. TRBV23-1 is designated an ORF whose function remains uncertain. The CDR3 spans 19 residues. DNA for the CDR3: TGCGCCAGCAGTCATTCGCTTGGTTTACCGGGACTAACTTCAGATACGCAGTATTTT. Its translation: CASSHSLGLPGLTSDTQYF.

The chain recombines TRBV6-1 with TRBJ2-1; the D gene is possibly TRBD2 (6 bases). The J call may be faulty, since TRBJ2-7 better matches the DNA end. The CDR3 is 15 amino acids. Germline-derived CDR1 and CDR2 are MNHNS and SASEGT. CDR3 amino acids: CASRGRLVHEDEQYF. The CDR3, as DNA: TGTGCCAGCAGGGGTAGACTAGTCCATGAGGATGAGCAGTACTTC.

The table lists this clonotype with many counts. J is TRBJ2-1 and V is TRBV6-5; TRBD1 agrees at 9 bases. CDR3 length: 16 amino acids. The ends lost 6 bases at V and 3 bases at J; junction bases unmatched: 9. Looked up from germline, CDR1 is MNHEY and CDR2 is SVGAGI. The CDR3 DNA reads as TGTGCCAGCAGCCCCGGAGGGGGACAGGGCTACAATGAGCAGTTCTTC. This translates into CASSPGGGQGYNEQFF.

The table lists this clonotype with a count of one. This chain links TRBV6-5 with TRBJ1-1; 9 nucleotides agree with TRBD1. V lost 4 bases, J lost 1 base, and 4 bases stayed unmatched. There are 15 residues in the CDR3. Germline V gene data show CDR1 as MNHEY and CDR2 as SVGAGI. The DNA of the CDR3 is TGTGCCAGCAGTTTCCCGGGACAGGGGAACACTGAAGCTTTCTTT. It codes for CASSFPGQGNTEAFF.

This clonotype was picked up a small number of times. This chain uses TRBV9 with TRBJ1-4; possibly TRBD1 for D (6 bases). V lost 3 bases and J lost 8, with 14 bases in between. Germline loops: CDR1 SGDLS, CDR2 YYNGEE. The CDR3 covers 14 residues. CDR3 residues: CASSGGLRGEKLFF. In DNA, the CDR3 is TGTGCCAGCAGCGGGGGCCTTAGGGGGGAAAAACTGTTTTTT.

By frequency in the sample, this clonotype is medium-sized. The chain joins TRBV6-1 to TRBJ2-5; D may be TRBD1 or TRBD2 (5 bases each). The CDR3 spans 14 residues. Germline assignment: CDR1 MNHNS and CDR2 SASEGT. V shed 4 bases and J shed 1 base, with 10 bases lying between them. CDR3 in DNA: TGTGCCAGCAGTGGCTACGGGGCCCAAGAGACCCAGTACTTC. This gives the protein CASSGYGAQETQYF.

The V and J genes are TRBV10-3 and TRBJ2-2; D uncertain. Germline V CDR1 and CDR2: ENHRY, SYGVKD. This CDR3 region has 15 residues. CDR3 amino acids: CVLSLETVSTGELFF. CDR3 sequence (DNA): TGTGTCCTCAGTCTGGAGACTGTGTCCACAGGGGAGCTGTTTTTT.

Of note for this clonotype: One end of the junction varies from germline; a read error may be responsible. This sequence joins TRBV6-1 and TRBJ2-5; D possibly matches TRBD1 or TRBD2 (6 bases each). This CDR3 has 15 residues. Per germline, CDR1 MNHNS and CDR2 SASEGT. CDR3 nucleotide sequence: TGTGCCAGGGGCCCCGGGGGCGGCCACCCAGATACGCAGTATTTC. It translates to CARGPGGGHPDTQYF.

The V call is TRBV12-3 or TRBV12-4, the J call TRBJ2-5; TRBD1 or TRBD2 may be the D gene (5 bases each). The end of the DNA fits TRBJ2-3 better, so the J call may be wrong. CDR3 size: 14 residues. The CDR3 reads CASSVGRDEDTQYF. In nucleotides, the CDR3 is TGTGCCAGCAGTGTAGGCCGGGACGAAGATACGCAGTATTTT.

The genes are TRBV10-3 and TRBJ2-3, with TRBD2 as a possible D gene (6 bases). The J call may not be correct, given that the DNA end is closer to TRBJ2-5. This CDR3 comprises 17 residues. The germline V gene has CDR1 ENHRY and CDR2 SYGVKD. CDR3 DNA sequence: TGTGCCTCCAGGGCTTTATCCGGGACTGGGGACCCAGATACCCAGTACTTC. It translates to CASRALSGTGDPDTQYF.

To note about this clonotype: The CDR3 end shows no conserved phenylalanine or tryptophan, and so a read error is likely. The DNA is left out, because the CDR3 cannot be placed on it with certainty; the CDR3 is given as TCRdb lists it. V is TRBV4-1 and J is TRBJ2-1; TRBD2 reflects the table's D call only, with no check against the DNA. Termini included, the CDR3 measures 14 amino acids. Germline loops: CDR1 MGHRA, CDR2 YSYEKL. The CDR3 reads CASSQVGQREGLSL.

This sequence joins TRBV3-1 and TRBJ1-4; D might be TRBD1 (5 bases). The V end lost 1 base, the J end lost 0 bases, and 18 bases lay between the germline ends. The CDR3 loop spans 19 amino acids. The germline CDR1 and CDR2 sequences are LGHDT and YNNKEL (reference sequence). CDR3: CASSQVRAGRIATNEKLFF. As DNA, the CDR3 is TGTGCCAGCAGCCAAGTCCGTGCAGGGAGAATTGCAACTAATGAAAAACTGTTTTTT. The complete variable domain, with remaining parts taken from reference TRBV3-1 and TRBJ1-4, reads DTAVSQTPKYLVTQMGNDKSIKCEQNLGHDTMYWYKQDSKKFLKIMFSYNNKELIINETVPNRFSPKSPDKAHLNLHINSLELGDSAVYFCASSQVRAGRIATNEKLFFGSGTQLSVL.

This clonotype came up a few times. V usage is TRBV6-1 and J usage is TRBJ2-1; 7 positions agree with TRBD2. Germline CDR1 is MNHNS and CDR2 is SASEGT. The CDR3 runs to 16 residues. The V and J ends lost 2 bases and 11 bases, in that order; junction bases with no gene match: 15. The CDR3: CASSETQTSSTDKQFF. In nucleotides, the CDR3 is TGTGCCAGCAGTGAAACCCAGACTAGCAGCACAGATAAGCAGTTCTTC.

V and J are TRBV6-1 and TRBJ1-2; D might be TRBD1 (5 bases). Trimming shortened V by 7 bases and J by 8 bases, and 17 bases separated the two germline ends. This CDR3 region has 13 residues. Germline CDR1 MNHNS, CDR2 SASEGT. The CDR3 here is CASTLGLGRGYTF. DNA of the CDR3: TGTGCCAGCACCCTTGGGTTGGGGCGGGGCTACACCTTC.

In this sample, this clonotype turned up many times. CDR3 sequence reads: CASSPARGTDTQYF. The CDR3 region has the DNA TGTGCCAGCAGCCCGGCTAGAGGGACAGATACGCAGTATTTT. This chain joins TRBV11-2 and TRBJ2-3; TRBD2 might be the D (5 bases). The germline V gene encodes CDR1 SGHAT and CDR2 FQNNGV. The CDR3 has 14 amino acids. Trimming left V 5 bases short and J 3 bases short, with 12 bases between.

This sequence joins TRBV10-2 and TRBJ2-4; 8 positions agree with TRBD1. The CDR3 length is 14 residues. From germline, CDR1 is WSHSY and CDR2 SAAADI. This chain's CDR3 is CGGRGLGAKNIQYF. The CDR3 DNA is TGCGGCGGCAGGGGGCTGGGAGCCAAAAACATTCAGTACTTC.

The chain links TRBV20-1 to TRBJ2-3; the D is unclear. Germline V gene sequence: CDR1 DFQATT, CDR2 SNEGSKA (reference sequence). The CDR3 is 13 residues long. Trimming took 0 bases from V and 6 from J, leaving 10 bases between them. CDR3 protein: CSAREGQPDTQYF. CDR3 bases: TGCAGTGCTAGAGAAGGCCAACCTGATACGCAGTATTTT.

About this clonotype: One end of the junction is discordant with germline, which a read error may explain. This chain connects TRBV6-1 to TRBJ2-1, with TRBD2 matching over 12 bases. CDR1 and CDR2 from the germline V gene are MNHNS and SASEGT. This CDR3 contains 16 residues. The CDR3 region has the DNA TGTGCCAGCAGTGAAACGTGGACTAGCGGGACAGATGCGCAGTTTTTT. Residues: CASSETWTSGTDAQFF.

The CDR3 bases are TGTGCCAGCACCCAGGGGGCAGTTTATGGCTACACCTTC. This encodes CASTQGAVYGYTF. The chain is built from TRBV12-3 or TRBV12-4 and TRBJ1-2; TRBD1 matches at 8 bases. The junction had 6 bases not matched to a gene; V was cut back by 7 bases and J by 5 bases. The CDR3 is 13 amino acids.

This clonotype was seen ten or more times. The J gene is TRBJ1-2, the V gene TRBV6-5, with D uncertain. The V gene's germline CDR1 is MNHEY and CDR2 SVGAGI. The CDR3 spans 14 residues. V was clipped by 6 bases and J by 4 bases, with 15 bases between them. DNA for the CDR3: TGTGCCAGCAGCACCGGGATGACGGGCTATGGCTACACCTTC. It specifies CASSTGMTGYGYTF.

This clonotype occurred many times. This chain joins TRBV12-3 or TRBV12-4 and TRBJ2-1; TRBD2 matches 15 bases. This CDR3 spans 18 amino acids. With 6 bases clipped from V and 1 base from J, the junction kept 7 bases outside the gene matches. The CDR3: CASSRTSGGVWSYNEQFF. DNA of the CDR3: TGTGCCAGCAGCCGGACTAGCGGGGGGGTTTGGTCCTACAATGAGCAGTTCTTC.

With regard to this clonotype: The junction departs from the called germline gene at one end, perhaps through a read error. V usage is TRBV6-1 and J usage is TRBJ2-7; no definite D call. The CDR3 loop spans 13 amino acids. CDR1 and CDR2 (germline): MNHNS, SASEGT. CDR3 nucleotide sequence: TGCGCCAGCAGACCGGGCACCCACTACGAGCAGTACTTC. Its protein is CASRPGTHYEQYF.